This T cell receptor (beta chain) was profiled in a study of cytomegalovirus exposure and HLA in healthy donors. Among the donors, all were healthy bone marrow donors. The CDR3 is 15 residues long. Germline values: CDR1 SGHDN, CDR2 FVKESK. V was trimmed by 1 base and J by 3 bases, leaving 13 bases between them. Study conclusions and caveats: Among CMV-associated TCR beta chains, most appeared HLA-restricted in a later analysis.

A remark on this clone: The antigen is unknown.

The primer mix had 60 Vbeta and 13 Jbeta primers. Sequenced by immunoSEQ multiplex PCR; TCRdb stores in-frame clones only, minus some. The table for this sample gives roughly 50,000 clones. Sequenced sample: PBMCs. J is TRBJ2-7 and V is TRBV14; the D gene is possibly TRBD2 (6 bases). The clonotype comes from a middle-aged woman in good health and CMV-seronegative. In DNA form, the CDR3 reads TGTGCCAGCAGCCAAGTGGACCGACTAGGCTACGAGCAGTACTTC. This gives the protein CASSQVDRLGYEQYF.